A selection of T cell receptor beta chains follows, all from one sample in a study of cytomegalovirus exposure and HLA in healthy donors. The table came from immunoSEQ multiplex PCR; TCRdb's copy has only in-frame clones and leaves some out. Of roughly 130,000 clones in the sample, approximately 79% were seen once. The sample taken for sequencing was PBMCs. These receptors were obtained from a woman aged 45-65 years in good health and CMV-seropositive. Both conserved end residues are part of each CDR3. Fields, in order: clone size, J gene, D gene, V gene, CDR3 protein, CDR3 DNA. D genes are given only for firm matches. The size of a clone is reported for some rows only, either as once, few or many, or as a class for expanded clones.

-,TRBJ2-3,TRBD2,TRBV7-9,CAIERGFGTDTQYF,TGTGCCATTGAGCGGGGGTTTGGCACAGATACGCAGTATTTT
-,TRBJ2-2,-,TRBV11-3,CASSARGTGELFF,TGTGCCAGCAGCGCCAGGGGCACCGGGGAGCTGTTTTTT
-,TRBJ2-5,TRBD2,TRBV9,CASSVGPGGLETQYF,TGTGCCAGCAGCGTGGGCCCGGGGGGGCTTGAGACCCAGTACTTC
-,TRBJ2-5,TRBD1,TRBV7-2,CASSSPGGWETQYF,TGTGCCAGCAGCTCGCCAGGGGGCTGGGAGACCCAGTACTTC
-,TRBJ2-3,TRBD2,TRBV7-2,CASSLHRSGGTDTQYF,TGTGCCAGCAGCCTACATCGGAGCGGGGGTACAGATACGCAGTATTTT
-,TRBJ2-7,TRBD1,TRBV7-7,CASSLADRVSSYEQYF,TGTGCTAGCAGCTTAGCGGACAGGGTGAGCTCCTACGAGCAGTACTTC
-,TRBJ1-6,TRBD1,TRBV18,CASSPALGQGNSPLHF,TGTGCCAGCTCACCAGCTTTGGGACAGGGTAATTCACCCCTCCACTTT
-,TRBJ1-2,-,TRBV14,CASSQGQENGYTF,TGTGCCAGCAGCCAAGGACAGGAAAATGGCTACACCTTC
-,TRBJ2-7,TRBD1,TRBV7-3,CASSPTGGASLYEQYF,TGTGCCAGCAGCCCGACAGGGGGCGCCTCTCTCTACGAGCAGTACTTC
-,TRBJ1-1,-,TRBV10-3,CASRRLGDTEAFF,TGTGCCAGCCGAAGGCTCGGGGACACTGAAGCTTTCTTT
-,TRBJ2-7,-,TRBV5-4,CASSLGSIGDEQYF,TGTGCCAGCAGCTTGGGGTCTATTGGTGACGAGCAGTACTTC
-,TRBJ1-3,-,TRBV7-7,CASRGIGNTIYF,TGTGCTAGCAGGGGCATCGGAAACACCATATATTTT
-,TRBJ2-1,TRBD1,TRBV5-4,CASSRSTGADNEQFF,TGTGCCAGCAGCCGGTCGACAGGGGCCGACAATGAGCAGTTCTTC
-,TRBJ2-2,-,TRBV5-1,CASSLVIPGLTGELFF,TGCGCCAGCAGCTTGGTTATCCCGGGTTTGACCGGGGAGCTGTTTTTT
-,TRBJ1-2,-,TRBV7-9,CASSLDAGLRGYTF,TGTGCCAGCAGCTTAGACGCAGGGTTGAGGGGCTACACCTTC
-,TRBJ1-2,-,TRBV4-3,CASSPQQENYGYTF,TGCGCCAGCAGCCCCCAACAGGAAAACTATGGCTACACCTTC
-,TRBJ2-7,TRBD2,TRBV13,CASSFVAGLAEGYEQYF,TGTGCCAGCAGCTTCGTCGCTGGACTAGCGGAGGGGTACGAGCAGTACTTC
-,TRBJ1-2,TRBD1,TRBV7-3,CASSLLPDRGYGYTF,TGTGCCAGCAGCTTACTACCCGACAGGGGGTATGGCTACACCTTC
-,TRBJ2-1,TRBD1,TRBV14,CASSRGQAFGHEQFF,TGTGCCAGCAGCCGGGGACAGGCCTTCGGCCATGAGCAGTTCTTC
-,TRBJ1-5,-,TRBV30,CAWSTGNSNQPQHF,TGTGCCTGGAGTACCGGGAATAGCAATCAGCCCCAGCATTTT
once,TRBJ1-2,-,TRBV28,CASEPGARYGYTF,TGTGCCAGCGAGCCAGGGGCTCGATATGGCTACACCTTC
-,TRBJ2-1,TRBD2,TRBV19,CASTQSSGGYNEQFF,TGTGCCAGTACCCAGAGTAGCGGGGGTTACAATGAGCAGTTCTTC
-,TRBJ1-6,TRBD1,TRBV28,CASSSRQGLNSPLHF,TGTGCCAGCAGTTCCCGACAGGGCCTAAATTCACCCCTCCACTTT
few,TRBJ2-5,-,TRBV21-1,CASSTGLARNQETQYF,TGTGCCAGCAGCACAGGACTAGCGCGTAACCAAGAGACCCAGTACTTC
-,TRBJ2-1,TRBD2,TRBV15,CATSRREGSGGFEQFF,TGTGCCACCAGCAGACGGGAGGGTAGCGGGGGATTTGAGCAGTTCTTC
-,TRBJ2-3,TRBD1,TRBV9,CASSVFDRGGTDTQYF,TGTGCCAGCAGCGTTTTCGACAGGGGTGGGACAGATACGCAGTATTTT
-,TRBJ2-4,-,TRBV4-2,CASSQDGNIQYF,TGTGCCAGCAGCCAAGATGGCAACATTCAGTACTTC
-,TRBJ2-2,-,TRBV7-9,CASSHDRELFF,TGTGCCAGCAGCCACGATAGAGAGCTGTTTTTT
-,TRBJ1-1,TRBD1,TRBV28,CASSETGANTEAFF,TGTGCCAGCAGTGAGACAGGGGCGAACACTGAAGCTTTCTTT
-,TRBJ2-3,TRBD1,TRBV19,CASSTQGQGRELSTDTQYF,TGTGCCAGTAGTACCCAGGGACAGGGACGAGAGCTTAGCACAGATACGCAGTATTTT
-,TRBJ2-3,TRBD2,TRBV5-1,CASSFSGGGATDTQYF,TGCGCCAGCAGCTTTAGCGGGGGGGGAGCCACAGATACGCAGTATTTT
once,TRBJ2-2,-,TRBV5-1,CASSLERATGELFF,TGCGCCAGCAGCTTGGAAAGAGCTACCGGGGAGCTGTTTTTT
-,TRBJ1-2,TRBD1,TRBV27,CASSPVWTGLDFNGYTF,TGTGCCAGCAGTCCCGTATGGACAGGCCTAGACTTCAATGGCTACACCTTC